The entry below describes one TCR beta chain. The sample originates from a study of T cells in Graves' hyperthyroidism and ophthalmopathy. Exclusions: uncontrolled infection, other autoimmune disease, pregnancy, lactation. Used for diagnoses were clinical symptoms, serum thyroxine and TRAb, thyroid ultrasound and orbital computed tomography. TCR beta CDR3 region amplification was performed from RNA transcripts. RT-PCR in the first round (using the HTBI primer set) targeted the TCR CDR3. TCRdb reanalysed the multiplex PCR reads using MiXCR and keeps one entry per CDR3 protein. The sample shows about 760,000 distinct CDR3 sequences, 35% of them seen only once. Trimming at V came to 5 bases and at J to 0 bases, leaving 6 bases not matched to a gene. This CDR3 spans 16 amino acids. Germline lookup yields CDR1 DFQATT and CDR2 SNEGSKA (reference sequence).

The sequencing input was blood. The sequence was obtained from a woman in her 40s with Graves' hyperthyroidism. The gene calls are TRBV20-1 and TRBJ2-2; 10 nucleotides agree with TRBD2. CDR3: CSALGLAGANTGELFF. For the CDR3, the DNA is TGCAGTGCTCTCGGGCTAGCGGGGGCGAACACCGGGGAGCTGTTTTTT.